Given below is one T cell receptor beta chain in context. In the original analysis: Estimates of nucleated cell counts were drawn from the amplification of reference gene primers. TCRdb's copy holds only in-frame clones and misses some; the assay was immunoSEQ multiplex PCR. V and J calls and clone size follow that table, whereas D and trimming were derived from the DNA. The table includes around 99,000 clones, 70% to 90% detected once. This record belongs to a study of blood T cell repertoires in COVID-19. For the study at large: Spain, Italy and the United States supplied samples that represented acute and convalescent COVID-19. T cells, B-cell-depleted T cells, or PBMCs provided the cDNA or gDNA that served as material.

Trimming took 5 bases from V and 1 from J, leaving 9 bases between them. CDR1 is SNHLY and CDR2 is FYNNEI in the germline V gene. The CDR3 is 14 amino acids. This chain joins TRBV2 and TRBJ2-1; D is possibly TRBD2 (6 bases). The sequence derives from a man between 50 and 59 years old with active or convalescent COVID-19. The sequencing sample was made of peripheral blood. CDR3 amino acids: CASSLAPSYNEQFF. CDR3 DNA: TGTGCCAGCAGTCTAGCGCCTTCCTACAATGAGCAGTTCTTC.